The rows below give T cell receptor beta chains drawn from one sample of a study of shared clonotypes between healthy human individuals. Assay: immunoSEQ multiplex PCR; the TCRdb copy retains only in-frame clones and omits some. The sample lists some 2 million clones, less than 95% occurring once. The source material was naive CD8+ T cells sorted from blood. Receptors originate from a man younger than 30 in good health. Each CDR3 is given with its conserved first and last residue. Fields, in order: V gene, D gene, clone size, J gene, CDR3 DNA, CDR3 protein. A D gene is named only where the DNA matches it firmly. The size field is filled for only some rows; it gives once, few, many or a size class.

V: TRBV30
D: NA
size: once
J: TRBJ2-1
DNA: TGTGCCTGGAGAACCAGCGGCGCCTACAATGAGCAGTTCTTC
CDR3: CAWRTSGAYNEQFF

V: TRBV5-6
D: NA
size: once
J: TRBJ1-1
DNA: TGTGCCAGCAGTGCGGGCCTCAACACTGAAGCTTTCTTT
CDR3: CASSAGLNTEAFF

V: TRBV2
D: NA
size: once
J: TRBJ1-2
DNA: TGTGCCAGCAGTGATCAGGGGCAGGGAGACTATGGCTACACCTTC
CDR3: CASSDQGQGDYGYTF

V: TRBV9
D: NA
size: NA
J: TRBJ1-1
DNA: TGTGCCAGCAGCCAAGCTGGGGGTTACACTGAAGCTTTCTTT
CDR3: CASSQAGGYTEAFF

V: TRBV6-5
D: TRBD2
size: NA
J: TRBJ2-5
DNA: TGTGCCAGCAGTTACTCCGGGGGGCAAGAGACCCAGTACTTC
CDR3: CASSYSGGQETQYF

V: TRBV5-1
D: NA
size: NA
J: TRBJ1-4
DNA: TGCGCCAGCAGCTTTCGGGGCTTTAATGAAAAACTGTTTTTT
CDR3: CASSFRGFNEKLFF

V: TRBV2
D: NA
size: NA
J: TRBJ2-5
DNA: TGTGCCAGCAGTGAGGGCTATGAGCAAGAGACCCAGTACTTC
CDR3: CASSEGYEQETQYF

V: TRBV30
D: NA
size: NA
J: TRBJ2-7
DNA: TGTGCCTGGAGTGTGGACGACGCGGGGCAGTACTTC
CDR3: CAWSVDDAGQYF

V: TRBV12-5
D: TRBD2
size: NA
J: TRBJ2-1
DNA: TGTGCTAGTGGTTTGGCAGCGGGGCCGTACAATGAGCAGTTCTTC
CDR3: CASGLAAGPYNEQFF

V: TRBV5-8
D: NA
size: NA
J: TRBJ1-1
DNA: TGTGCCAGCAGCTTGGAGGGTTCAGCTTTCTTT
CDR3: CASSLEGSAFF

V: TRBV10-2
D: TRBD2
size: NA
J: TRBJ2-3
DNA: TGCGCCAGCGGGCGGGAGGGGGCGAACACAGATACGCAGTATTTT
CDR3: CASGREGANTDTQYF

V: TRBV5-1
D: NA
size: NA
J: TRBJ1-5
DNA: TGCGCCAGCAGCTTAAGAAGGGGCGATGGCAATCAGCCCCAGCATTTT
CDR3: CASSLRRGDGNQPQHF

V: TRBV27
D: TRBD1
size: NA
J: TRBJ2-7
DNA: TGTGCCAGCAGTCCTGCTATAGGGGGCAAGGGCGAGCAGTACTTC
CDR3: CASSPAIGGKGEQYF

V: TRBV19
D: TRBD1
size: NA
J: TRBJ1-5
DNA: TGTGCCAGTAGTGGAAGACAGGGAGTTAGCAATCAGCCCCAGCATTTT
CDR3: CASSGRQGVSNQPQHF

V: TRBV7-8
D: TRBD1
size: NA
J: TRBJ1-4
DNA: TGTGCCAGCAGCTTAGACAGGGGTGTGGAAAAACTGTTTTTT
CDR3: CASSLDRGVEKLFF

V: TRBV7-9
D: TRBD1
size: NA
J: TRBJ2-3
DNA: TGTGCCAGCAGCTCAAGACAGGGGGAGACAGATACGCAGTATTTT
CDR3: CASSSRQGETDTQYF

V: TRBV10-3
D: TRBD1
size: few
J: TRBJ2-7
DNA: TGTGCCATCAGTGAGCCGGGACAGGGGGCCTACGAGCAGTACTTC
CDR3: CAISEPGQGAYEQYF

V: TRBV18
D: NA
size: NA
J: TRBJ1-3
DNA: TGTGCCAGCTCACCACATGAGGGTCAGTTCTACTCTGGAAACACCATATATTTT
CDR3: CASSPHEGQFYSGNTIYF

V: TRBV9
D: TRBD1
size: NA
J: TRBJ2-2
DNA: TGTGCCAGCAGCGTGCACAGGACAGGGGAGGACACCGGGGAGCTGTTTTTT
CDR3: CASSVHRTGEDTGELFF

V: TRBV5-6
D: NA
size: NA
J: TRBJ1-1
DNA: TGTGCCAGCAGCTTCGGATACACTGAAGCTTTCTTT
CDR3: CASSFGYTEAFF

V: TRBV5-4
D: TRBD2
size: NA
J: TRBJ2-5
DNA: TGTGCCAGCGGGACTAGCGGGGGGGCCGAGTACTTC
CDR3: CASGTSGGAEYF

V: TRBV5-6
D: TRBD2
size: NA
J: TRBJ2-7
DNA: TGTGCCAGCAGCTTTTCCACTAGCGGATACTACGAGCAGTACTTC
CDR3: CASSFSTSGYYEQYF

V: TRBV6-5
D: NA
size: NA
J: TRBJ2-5
DNA: TGTGCCAGCACGGGATCGGGGAGAGAGACCCAGTACTTC
CDR3: CASTGSGRETQYF

V: TRBV6-1
D: NA
size: NA
J: TRBJ1-1
DNA: TGTGCCAGCAGTGAACACCTCAACACTGAAGCTTTCTTT
CDR3: CASSEHLNTEAFF

V: TRBV7-6
D: NA
size: NA
J: TRBJ2-5
DNA: TGTGCCAGCAGCTCGGAGGGGTGGCAAGAGACCCAGTACTTC
CDR3: CASSSEGWQETQYF

V: TRBV9
D: TRBD1
size: NA
J: TRBJ1-2
DNA: TGTGCCAGCAGCGACGGGGACAGAGGCCTTAACTATGGCTACACCTTC
CDR3: CASSDGDRGLNYGYTF

V: TRBV28
D: TRBD1
size: NA
J: TRBJ2-5
DNA: TGTGCCAGCAGTACTAACCGGGACAGCCAAGAGACCCAGTACTTC
CDR3: CASSTNRDSQETQYF

V: TRBV29-1
D: NA
size: NA
J: TRBJ2-1
DNA: TGCAGCGTCCAAGGACAAGTACGGATCAATGAGCAGTTCTTC
CDR3: CSVQGQVRINEQFF

V: TRBV7-2
D: NA
size: NA
J: TRBJ2-1
DNA: TGTGCCAGCAGCTTAGTAGGACACGCCAATGAGCAGTTCTTC
CDR3: CASSLVGHANEQFF

V: TRBV9
D: NA
size: NA
J: TRBJ1-2
DNA: TGTGCCAGCAGCCCGGCTGGGGGGGCCGTTGGCTACACCTTC
CDR3: CASSPAGGAVGYTF

V: TRBV4-1
D: TRBD2
size: NA
J: TRBJ2-7
DNA: TGCGCCAGCAGCCAAGCCAGCGGGGCCGCTGCCTACGAGCAGTACTTC
CDR3: CASSQASGAAAYEQYF

V: TRBV30
D: NA
size: once
J: TRBJ2-7
DNA: TGTGCCTGGAGTCATATCCCCCGGGACGGACCGACCTACGAGCAGTACTTC
CDR3: CAWSHIPRDGPTYEQYF

V: TRBV6-1
D: TRBD2
size: NA
J: TRBJ2-3
DNA: TGTGCCAGCAGTGAAGCGTTTAGCGGGGGGGCAGATACGCAGTATTTT
CDR3: CASSEAFSGGADTQYF

V: TRBV18
D: NA
size: NA
J: TRBJ2-1
DNA: TGTGCCAGCTCTCCTCCTGACGGAGTATACAATGAGCAGTTCTTC
CDR3: CASSPPDGVYNEQFF

V: TRBV7-6
D: TRBD1
size: NA
J: TRBJ2-7
DNA: TGTGCCAGCAGCTTAGAGGGACAGAGCTACGAGCAGTACTTC
CDR3: CASSLEGQSYEQYF

V: TRBV5-6
D: TRBD2
size: NA
J: TRBJ2-7
DNA: TGTGCCAGCAGCTTAGGACTAGCTCGGAACGAGCAGTACTTC
CDR3: CASSLGLARNEQYF

V: TRBV6-5
D: NA
size: few
J: TRBJ2-2
DNA: TGTGCCAGCAGGGACACCGGGGAGCTGTTTTTT
CDR3: CASRDTGELFF

V: TRBV9
D: TRBD2
size: once
J: TRBJ2-2
DNA: TGTGCCAGCAGCGTAACTAGCGGGGGTGTTTCCGGGGAGCTGTTTTTT
CDR3: CASSVTSGGVSGELFF

V: TRBV4-1
D: NA
size: NA
J: TRBJ2-3
DNA: TGCGCCAGCAGCCAAGATGCGGGAGATACGCAGTATTTT
CDR3: CASSQDAGDTQYF

V: TRBV7-9
D: TRBD1
size: NA
J: TRBJ2-7
DNA: TGTGCCAGCAGCTCGGGGACAGGGGCGGCCAACGAGCAGTACTTC
CDR3: CASSSGTGAANEQYF

V: TRBV6-6
D: NA
size: NA
J: TRBJ2-5
DNA: TGTGCCAGCAGTTTCGAGGGCCCCCAGGAGACCCAGTACTTC
CDR3: CASSFEGPQETQYF

V: TRBV19
D: NA
size: NA
J: TRBJ2-3
DNA: TGTGCCAGTTTATCGGACTACACAGATACGCAGTATTTT
CDR3: CASLSDYTDTQYF

V: TRBV28
D: NA
size: NA
J: TRBJ2-7
DNA: TGTGCCAGCAGCCCCACAGGGATCCTTTACGAGCAGTACTTC
CDR3: CASSPTGILYEQYF

V: TRBV14
D: NA
size: NA
J: TRBJ2-6
DNA: TGTGCCAGCAGCCCGACAGGTTTTGTATCTGGGGCCAACGTCCTGACTTTC
CDR3: CASSPTGFVSGANVLTF

V: TRBV19
D: TRBD1
size: once
J: TRBJ2-5
DNA: TGTGCCAGTAGTGTCCGGGACAGGATGGGTCAAGAGACCCAGTACTTC
CDR3: CASSVRDRMGQETQYF

V: TRBV7-9
D: NA
size: NA
J: TRBJ2-7
DNA: TGTGCCAGCGGCCGAGAGGCACCCGAGCAGTACTTC
CDR3: CASGREAPEQYF

V: TRBV5-6
D: NA
size: NA
J: TRBJ2-5
DNA: TGTGCCAGCAACTGGGGCCCCCAAGAGACCCAGTACTTC
CDR3: CASNWGPQETQYF

V: TRBV5-1
D: TRBD1
size: NA
J: TRBJ2-7
DNA: TGCGCCAGCAGCTTGGGGGGACAGGGCTATCAGAGGTACGAGCAGTACTTC
CDR3: CASSLGGQGYQRYEQYF

V: TRBV5-6
D: TRBD1
size: NA
J: TRBJ1-2
DNA: TGTGCCAGCAACACAGGGGTGTATGGCTACACCTTC
CDR3: CASNTGVYGYTF

V: TRBV7-9
D: NA
size: NA
J: TRBJ2-3
DNA: TGTGCCAGCAGCTTAGCGTCTCCTGGAACAGATACGCAGTATTTT
CDR3: CASSLASPGTDTQYF

V: TRBV21-1
D: NA
size: NA
J: TRBJ2-1
DNA: TGTGCCAGCAGCAAAGTACCTACAGATTCCTACAATGAGCAGTTCTTC
CDR3: CASSKVPTDSYNEQFF

V: TRBV16
D: NA
size: few
J: TRBJ1-3
DNA: TGTGCCAGCAGCCAATCTTGGACTCTTGGAAACACCATATATTTT
CDR3: CASSQSWTLGNTIYF

V: TRBV18
D: NA
size: NA
J: TRBJ2-3
DNA: TGTGCCAGCTCATCACAGGCCGATACGCAGTATTTT
CDR3: CASSSQADTQYF

V: TRBV28
D: TRBD2
size: once
J: TRBJ2-2
DNA: TGTGCCAGCAGTTCTCCCTTCCTAGCGGGGGGCCCTTCCGGGGAGCTGTTTTTT
CDR3: CASSSPFLAGGPSGELFF

V: TRBV9
D: NA
size: NA
J: TRBJ1-2
DNA: TGTGCCAGCAGCGTCGGAGGGGGCTATGGCTACACCTTC
CDR3: CASSVGGGYGYTF

V: TRBV18
D: NA
size: few
J: TRBJ1-3
DNA: TGTGCCAGCTCCCCCGAATCTGGAAACACCATATATTTT
CDR3: CASSPESGNTIYF